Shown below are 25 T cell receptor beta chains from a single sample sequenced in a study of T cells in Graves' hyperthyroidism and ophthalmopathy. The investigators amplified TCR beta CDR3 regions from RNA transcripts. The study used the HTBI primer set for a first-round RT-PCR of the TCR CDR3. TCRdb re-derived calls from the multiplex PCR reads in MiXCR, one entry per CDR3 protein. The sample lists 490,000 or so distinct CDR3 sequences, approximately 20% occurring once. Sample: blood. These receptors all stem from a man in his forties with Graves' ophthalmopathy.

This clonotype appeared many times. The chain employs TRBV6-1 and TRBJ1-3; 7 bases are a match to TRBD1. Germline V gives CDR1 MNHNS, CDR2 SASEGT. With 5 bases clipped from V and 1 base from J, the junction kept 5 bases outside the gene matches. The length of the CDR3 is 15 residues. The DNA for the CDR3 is TGTGCCAGCAGTTTTTTGACAGGGTCTGGAAACACCATATATTTT. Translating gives CASSFLTGSGNTIYF.

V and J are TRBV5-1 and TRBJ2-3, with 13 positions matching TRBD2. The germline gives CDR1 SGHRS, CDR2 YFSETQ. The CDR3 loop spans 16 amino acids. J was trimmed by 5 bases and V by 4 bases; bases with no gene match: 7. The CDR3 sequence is CASSAGLAGARDTQYF. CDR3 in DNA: TGCGCCAGCAGCGCAGGACTAGCGGGGGCACGAGATACGCAGTATTTT.

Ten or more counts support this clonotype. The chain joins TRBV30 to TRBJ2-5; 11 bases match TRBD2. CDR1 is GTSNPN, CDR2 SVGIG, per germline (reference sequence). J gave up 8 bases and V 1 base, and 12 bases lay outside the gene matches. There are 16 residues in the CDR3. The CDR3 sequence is CAWSAGTSGPPTTQYF. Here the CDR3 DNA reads TGTGCCTGGAGTGCCGGGACTAGCGGTCCCCCTACAACCCAGTACTTC.

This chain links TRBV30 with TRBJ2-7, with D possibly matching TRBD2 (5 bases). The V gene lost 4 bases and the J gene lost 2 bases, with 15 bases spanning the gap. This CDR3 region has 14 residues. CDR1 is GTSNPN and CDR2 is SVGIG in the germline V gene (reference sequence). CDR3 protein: CAWTPGVPPYEQYF. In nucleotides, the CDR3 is TGTGCCTGGACCCCCGGGGTCCCCCCCTACGAGCAGTACTTC.

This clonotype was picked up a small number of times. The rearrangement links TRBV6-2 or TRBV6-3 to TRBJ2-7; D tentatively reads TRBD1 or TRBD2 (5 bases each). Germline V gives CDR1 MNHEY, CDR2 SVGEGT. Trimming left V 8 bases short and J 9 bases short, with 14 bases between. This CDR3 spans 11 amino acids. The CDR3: CASLTGGRQYF. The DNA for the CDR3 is TGTGCCAGCCTAACTGGGGGACGGCAGTACTTC.

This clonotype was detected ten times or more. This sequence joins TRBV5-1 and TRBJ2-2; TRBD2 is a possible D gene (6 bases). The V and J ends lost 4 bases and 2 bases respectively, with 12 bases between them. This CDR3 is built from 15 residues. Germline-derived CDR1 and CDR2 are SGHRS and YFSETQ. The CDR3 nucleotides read TGCGCCAGCAGCCTTTCTGGGACTAACACCGGGGAGCTGTTTTTT. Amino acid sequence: CASSLSGTNTGELFF.

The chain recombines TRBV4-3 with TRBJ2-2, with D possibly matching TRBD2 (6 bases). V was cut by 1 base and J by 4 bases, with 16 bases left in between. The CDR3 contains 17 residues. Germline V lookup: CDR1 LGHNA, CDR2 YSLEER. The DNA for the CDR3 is TGCGCCAGCAGCCAAGTTGCCGGGACTTCAATCACCGGGGAGCTGTTTTTT. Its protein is CASSQVAGTSITGELFF.

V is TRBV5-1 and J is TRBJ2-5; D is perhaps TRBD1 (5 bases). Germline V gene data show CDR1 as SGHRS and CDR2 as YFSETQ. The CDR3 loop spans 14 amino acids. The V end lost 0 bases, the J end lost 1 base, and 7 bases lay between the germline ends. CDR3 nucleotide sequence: TGCGCCAGCAGCTTGGACAGGCTCCAAGAGACCCAGTACTTC. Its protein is CASSLDRLQETQYF.

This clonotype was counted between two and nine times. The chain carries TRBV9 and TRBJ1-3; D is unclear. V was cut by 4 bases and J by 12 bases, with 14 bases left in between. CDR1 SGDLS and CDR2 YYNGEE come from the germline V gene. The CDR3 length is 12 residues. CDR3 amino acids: CASSPGGSGIYF. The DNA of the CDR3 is TGTGCCAGCAGCCCCGGTGGATCAGGCATATATTTT.

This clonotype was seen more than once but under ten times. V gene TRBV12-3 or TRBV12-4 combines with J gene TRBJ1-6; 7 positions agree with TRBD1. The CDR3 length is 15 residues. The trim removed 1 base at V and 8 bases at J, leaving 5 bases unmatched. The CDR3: CASSLETGKHSPLHF. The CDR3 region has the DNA TGTGCCAGCAGTTTAGAGACAGGGAAGCATTCACCCCTCCACTTT.

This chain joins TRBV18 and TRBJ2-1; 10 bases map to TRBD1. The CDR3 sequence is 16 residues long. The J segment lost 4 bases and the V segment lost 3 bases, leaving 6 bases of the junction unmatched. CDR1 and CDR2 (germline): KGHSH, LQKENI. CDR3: CASSPPTGGQYNEQFF. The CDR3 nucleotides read TGTGCCAGCTCACCGCCGACAGGGGGCCAGTACAATGAGCAGTTCTTC.

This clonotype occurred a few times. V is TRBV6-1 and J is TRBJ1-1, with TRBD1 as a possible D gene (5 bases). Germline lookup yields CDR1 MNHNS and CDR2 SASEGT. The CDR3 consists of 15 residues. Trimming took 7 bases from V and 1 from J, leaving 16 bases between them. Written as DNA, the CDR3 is TGTGCCAGCACCCATAGACAGCCATCGAACACTGAAGCTTTCTTT. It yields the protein CASTHRQPSNTEAFF.

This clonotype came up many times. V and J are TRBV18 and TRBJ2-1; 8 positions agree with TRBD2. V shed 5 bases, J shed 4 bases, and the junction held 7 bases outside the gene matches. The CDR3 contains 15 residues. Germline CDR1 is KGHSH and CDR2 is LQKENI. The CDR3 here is CASSRRGAAYNEQFF. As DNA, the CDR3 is TGTGCCAGCTCAAGGCGGGGGGCAGCGTACAATGAGCAGTTCTTC.

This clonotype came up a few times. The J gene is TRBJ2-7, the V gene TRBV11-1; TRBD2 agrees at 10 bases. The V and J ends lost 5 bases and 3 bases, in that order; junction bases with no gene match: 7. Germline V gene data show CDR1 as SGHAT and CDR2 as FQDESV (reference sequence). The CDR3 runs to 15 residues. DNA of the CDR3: TGTGCCAGCAGCCCAGGGACTAGCGTACTCTACGAGCAGTACTTC. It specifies CASSPGTSVLYEQYF.

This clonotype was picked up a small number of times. CDR3 region: CASSGSRGEKLFF. For the CDR3, the DNA is TGTGCCAGCAGCGGTAGTAGGGGAGAAAAACTGTTTTTT. The chain employs TRBV9 and TRBJ1-4, with D possibly being TRBD1 (5 bases). The CDR3 loop spans 13 amino acids. Trimming shortened V by 3 bases and J by 8 bases, and 11 bases separated the two germline ends. Germline CDR1 is SGDLS and CDR2 is YYNGEE. The full variable domain, its missing parts supplied by reference TRBV9 and TRBJ1-4, is DSGVTQTPKHLITATGQRVTLRCSPRSGDLSVYWYQQSLDQGLQFLIQYYNGEERAKGNILERFSAQQFPDLHSELNLSSLELGDSALYFCASSGSRGEKLFFGSGTQLSVL.

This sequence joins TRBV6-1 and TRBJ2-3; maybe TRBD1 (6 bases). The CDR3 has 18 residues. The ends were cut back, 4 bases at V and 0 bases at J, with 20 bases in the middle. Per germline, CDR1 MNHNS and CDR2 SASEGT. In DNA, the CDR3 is TGTGCCAGCAGTGCTGCGAGGGGGAATACTCTTAGCACAGATACGCAGTATTTT. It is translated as CASSAARGNTLSTDTQYF.

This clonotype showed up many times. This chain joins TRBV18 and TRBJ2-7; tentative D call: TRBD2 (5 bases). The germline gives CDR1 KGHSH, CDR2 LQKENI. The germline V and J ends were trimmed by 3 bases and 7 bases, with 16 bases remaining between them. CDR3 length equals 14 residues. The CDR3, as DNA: TGTGCCAGCTCACCTCGGGGTGACGGAGGTGAGCAGTACTTC. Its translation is CASSPRGDGGEQYF.

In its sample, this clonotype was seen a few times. The CDR3 loop is CASSLRGDGAYNEQFF. The DNA for the CDR3 is TGTGCCAGCAGCTTAAGGGGGGACGGAGCCTACAATGAGCAGTTCTTC. This chain connects TRBV7-3 to TRBJ2-1, with TRBD2 as a possible D gene (6 bases). Trimming shortened V by 1 base and J by 2 bases, and 12 bases separated the two germline ends. CDR3 length: 16 residues. Germline CDR1 reads SGHTA; CDR2 reads FQGTGA.

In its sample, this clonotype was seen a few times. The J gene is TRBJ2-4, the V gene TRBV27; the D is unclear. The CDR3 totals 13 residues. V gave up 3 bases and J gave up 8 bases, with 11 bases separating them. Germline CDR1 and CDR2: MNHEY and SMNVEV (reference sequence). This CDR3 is CASSFWGRDIQYF. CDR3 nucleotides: TGTGCCAGCAGTTTTTGGGGAAGGGACATTCAGTACTTC.

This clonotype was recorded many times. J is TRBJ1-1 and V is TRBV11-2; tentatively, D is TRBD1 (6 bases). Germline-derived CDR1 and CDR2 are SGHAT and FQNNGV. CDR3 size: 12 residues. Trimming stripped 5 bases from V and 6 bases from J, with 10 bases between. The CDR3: CASSKQGPEAFF. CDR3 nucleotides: TGTGCCAGCAGCAAACAGGGCCCTGAAGCTTTCTTT.

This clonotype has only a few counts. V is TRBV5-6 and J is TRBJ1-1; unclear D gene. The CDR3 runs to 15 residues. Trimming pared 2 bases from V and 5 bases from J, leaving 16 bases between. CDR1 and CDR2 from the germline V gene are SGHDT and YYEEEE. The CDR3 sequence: CASSFSPILGTEAFF. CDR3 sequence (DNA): TGTGCCAGCAGCTTTTCCCCGATTCTGGGAACTGAAGCTTTCTTT. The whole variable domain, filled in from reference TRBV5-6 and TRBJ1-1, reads DAGVTQSPTHLIKTRGQQVTLRCSPKSGHDTVSWYQQALGQGPQFIFQYYEEEERQRGNFPDRFSGHQFPNYSSELNVNALLLGDSALYLCASSFSPILGTEAFFGQGTRLTVV.

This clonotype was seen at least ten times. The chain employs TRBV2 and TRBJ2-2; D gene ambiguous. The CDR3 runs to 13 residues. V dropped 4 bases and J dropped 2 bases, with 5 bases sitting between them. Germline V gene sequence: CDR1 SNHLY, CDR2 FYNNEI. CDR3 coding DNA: TGTGCCAGCAGTGTCGAAAACACCGGGGAGCTGTTTTTT. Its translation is CASSVENTGELFF.

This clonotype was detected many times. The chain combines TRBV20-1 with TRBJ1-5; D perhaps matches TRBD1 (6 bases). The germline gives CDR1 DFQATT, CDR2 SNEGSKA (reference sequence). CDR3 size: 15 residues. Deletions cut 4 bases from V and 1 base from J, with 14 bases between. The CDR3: CSATPTGMSNQPQHF. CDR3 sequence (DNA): TGCAGTGCTACCCCTACAGGGATGAGCAATCAGCCCCAGCATTTT.

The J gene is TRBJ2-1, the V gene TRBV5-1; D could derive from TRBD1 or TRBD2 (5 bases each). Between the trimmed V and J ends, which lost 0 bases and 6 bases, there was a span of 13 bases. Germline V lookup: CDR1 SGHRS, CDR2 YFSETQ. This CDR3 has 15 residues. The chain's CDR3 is CASSLVGTIFNEQFF. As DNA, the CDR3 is TGCGCCAGCAGCTTGGTTGGGACGATCTTCAATGAGCAGTTCTTC.

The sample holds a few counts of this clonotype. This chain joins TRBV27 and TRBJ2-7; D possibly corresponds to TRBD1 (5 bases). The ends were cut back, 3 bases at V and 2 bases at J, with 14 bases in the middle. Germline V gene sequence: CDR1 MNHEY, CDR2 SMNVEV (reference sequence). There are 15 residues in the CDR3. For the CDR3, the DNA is TGTGCCAGCAGTTTGGGGCCAGCCTTAACCTACGAGCAGTACTTC. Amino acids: CASSLGPALTYEQYF.